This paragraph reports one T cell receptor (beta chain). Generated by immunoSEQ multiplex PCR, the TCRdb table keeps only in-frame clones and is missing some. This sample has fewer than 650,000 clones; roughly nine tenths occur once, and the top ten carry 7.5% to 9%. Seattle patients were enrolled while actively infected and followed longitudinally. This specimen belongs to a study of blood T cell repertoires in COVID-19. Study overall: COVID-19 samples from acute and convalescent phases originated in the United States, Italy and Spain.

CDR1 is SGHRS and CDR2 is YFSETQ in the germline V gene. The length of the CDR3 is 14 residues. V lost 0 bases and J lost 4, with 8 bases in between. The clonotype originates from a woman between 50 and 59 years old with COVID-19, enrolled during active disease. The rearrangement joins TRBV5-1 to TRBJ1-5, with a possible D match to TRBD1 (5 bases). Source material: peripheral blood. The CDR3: CASSLGDRNQPQHF. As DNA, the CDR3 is TGCGCCAGCAGCTTGGGTGACAGAAATCAGCCCCAGCATTTT.